One sample yielded the 19 T cell receptor beta chains listed below, sequenced in a study of CD8 T cells in Susac syndrome. RNA was extracted with the RNeasy kit, and a quantity of 0.5 to 1 ug was reverse transcribed using random hexamers. TCRdb fed the immunoSEQ multiplex PCR reads into MiXCR, producing one record per CDR3 protein. The data contain 70,000 or so distinct CDR3 sequences, approximately 94% of them seen just once; the ten biggest clones take up 0.56%. The specimen sequenced was CD8+ T cells from PBMCs. These receptors originate from a human donor with multiple sclerosis.

This rearrangement joins TRBV5-6 to TRBJ2-7; D remains unclear. Germline V gene data show CDR1 as SGHDT and CDR2 as YYEEEE. V lost 6 bases and J lost 6, with 16 bases in between. The length of the CDR3 is 13 residues. The CDR3 spells CASTGKVTLEQYF. DNA for the CDR3: TGTGCCAGCACAGGAAAGGTCACCCTCGAGCAGTACTTC.

This chain uses TRBV28 with TRBJ2-5; TRBD2 aligns across 8 bases. CDR1 and CDR2 (germline): MDHEN, SYDVKM. Trimming cost V 6 bases and J 3 bases; bases outside gene matches: 9. The CDR3 runs 15 residues. In DNA, the CDR3 is TGTGCCAGCAGGCCCGGGGGGGGTGTTAAAGAGACCCAGTACTTC. Its protein product is CASRPGGGVKETQYF.

The V call is TRBV15, the J call TRBJ2-1, with D possibly called TRBD1 or TRBD2 (5 bases each). The CDR3 is made up of 15 amino acids. Germline loops: CDR1 LNHNV, CDR2 YYDKDF (reference sequence). With 0 bases removed from V and 8 bases from J, the gap between germline ends came to 14 bases. In nucleotides, the CDR3 is TGTGCCACCAGCAGAGATAAGTCGGGGCAATATGAGCAGTTCTTC. As protein: CATSRDKSGQYEQFF.

The rearrangement links TRBV7-9 to TRBJ1-1; 11 bases map to TRBD1. V shed 5 bases, J shed 4 bases, and the junction held 6 bases outside the gene matches. The CDR3 loop spans 15 amino acids. The germline CDR1 and CDR2 sequences are SEHNR and FQNEAQ (reference sequence). CDR3 protein: CASSPGTGGFTEAFF. CDR3 in DNA: TGTGCCAGCAGCCCCGGGACAGGGGGGTTCACTGAAGCTTTCTTT.

The chain joins TRBV28 to TRBJ1-4; 7 bases match TRBD1. Per the germline V gene, CDR1 is MDHEN and CDR2 is SYDVKM. The CDR3 runs to 14 residues. Trimming cost V 6 bases and J 4 bases; bases outside gene matches: 5. The CDR3 DNA reads TGTGCCAGCAGACTTGGACAGGATAATGAAAAACTGTTTTTT. This codes for CASRLGQDNEKLFF.

The chain uses TRBV29-1 and TRBJ2-7; the D gene is possibly TRBD2 (5 bases). The CDR3 runs to 14 residues. Looked up from germline, CDR1 is SQVTM and CDR2 is ANQGSEA. CDR3 bases: TGCAGAGAAGTAGAGGGTATAGGGACCTACGAGCAGTACTTC. This codes for CREVEGIGTYEQYF.

V usage is TRBV6-2 or TRBV6-3 and J usage is TRBJ2-3, with 11 bases identical to TRBD2. The CDR3 has 17 amino acids. Germline V gene lookup returns CDR1 MNHEY and CDR2 SVGEGT. The V and J ends lost 0 bases and 0 bases, in that order; junction bases with no gene match: 2. CDR3 loop: CASSYSGLAGSTDTQYF. The CDR3 DNA reads as TGTGCCAGCAGTTACTCTGGACTAGCGGGTAGCACAGATACGCAGTATTTT.

This clonotype was seen more than once but under ten times. CDR3 residues: CASSSSSANYGYTF. In DNA form, the CDR3 reads TGTGCCAGCAGCTCGTCCTCAGCTAACTATGGCTACACCTTC. The rearrangement links TRBV11-1 to TRBJ1-2; D not certain. V gave up 4 bases and J gave up 0 bases, with 9 bases separating them. The CDR3 contains 14 residues. Germline loops: CDR1 SGHAT, CDR2 FQDESV (reference sequence).

The CDR3 protein is CASTNRDSTETQYF. CDR3 nucleotide sequence: TGTGCCAGCACCAACCGGGACAGTACTGAGACCCAGTACTTC. The rearrangement joins TRBV12-3 or TRBV12-4 to TRBJ2-5, with 7 bases aligning to TRBD1. The CDR3 consists of 14 residues. Trimming took 7 bases from V and 5 from J; bases not matched to a gene: 10.

This chain joins TRBV25-1 and TRBJ2-1; D is perhaps TRBD1 (5 bases). Germline V gene lookup returns CDR1 MGHDK and CDR2 SYGVNS. V lost 7 bases to trimming and J lost 9 bases, with 7 bases between them. This CDR3 comprises 10 residues. The CDR3 coding sequence is TGTGCCAGCATGGGGCGTGAGCAGTTCTTC. Its translation: CASMGREQFF.

The chain employs TRBV29-1 and TRBJ1-1, with TRBD1 matching 8 bases. Germline V gives CDR1 SQVTM, CDR2 ANQGSEA. The CDR3 length is 16 residues. Trimming cost V 4 bases and J 6 bases; bases outside gene matches: 16. CDR3 sequence (DNA): TGCAGCGTTGTTTTGATGGGGTCTCCAGGGGGCCCTGAAGCTTTCTTT. This translates into CSVVLMGSPGGPEAFF.

The CDR3 reads CASRAFWDRDKDTQYF. The CDR3 DNA is TGTGCCAGCAGGGCATTCTGGGACAGGGACAAAGATACGCAGTATTTT. The V and J genes are TRBV2 and TRBJ2-3; 9 bases are shared with TRBD1. The CDR3 runs to 16 residues. In germline, CDR1 is SNHLY, CDR2 FYNNEI. V shed 6 bases and J 5 bases; nucleotides not matched to a gene: 12.

The chain is built from TRBV11-2 and TRBJ2-7; 10 bases fit TRBD1. The V gene's germline CDR1 is SGHAT and CDR2 FQNNGV. V trimming: 6 bases; J trimming: 2 bases; junction bases outside the gene matches: 7. The CDR3 spans 15 residues. CDR3 sequence: CASSIGTGVTYEQYF. CDR3 DNA sequence: TGTGCCAGCAGTATAGGGACAGGGGTTACCTACGAGCAGTACTTC.

The chain carries TRBV24-1 and TRBJ2-4, with 9 bases lining up with TRBD1. Germline V CDR1 and CDR2: KGHDR, SFDVKD. This CDR3 has 17 amino acids. With V trimmed by 9 bases and J by 2 bases, 13 bases remained unmatched. CDR3 DNA: TGTGCCACCTCCCCACTCATACAGGGGGCGTCCAAAAACATTCAGTACTTC. This codes for CATSPLIQGASKNIQYF.

This chain joins TRBV9 and TRBJ2-1; 7 bases agree with TRBD2. This CDR3 comprises 14 residues. Germline V CDR1 and CDR2: SGDLS, YYNGEE. With 8 bases clipped from V and 7 bases from J, the junction kept 12 bases outside the gene matches. The CDR3 protein is CASVAGGSGNEQFF. CDR3 nucleotide sequence: TGTGCCAGTGTCGCCGGCGGGAGCGGTAATGAGCAGTTCTTC.

This sequence joins TRBV28 and TRBJ2-7; 7 bases match TRBD1. Unmatched junction bases numbered 10, after V lost 5 bases and J lost 6 bases. Germline CDR1 and CDR2: MDHEN and SYDVKM. The CDR3 spans 14 residues. In DNA, the CDR3 is TGTGCCAGCAGTGTGGGACAGTTCTCAGGCGAGCAGTACTTC. Protein: CASSVGQFSGEQYF.

The J gene is TRBJ2-7, the V gene TRBV3-1; the match to TRBD1 covers 7 bases. The CDR3 extends over 16 amino acids. Germline trimming cut 0 bases from V and 0 bases from J; bases unmatched to any gene: 5. Looked up from germline, CDR1 is LGHDT and CDR2 is YNNKEL (reference sequence). The CDR3 protein is CASSQDPGTDSYEQYF. DNA of the CDR3: TGTGCCAGCAGCCAAGATCCCGGGACAGACTCCTACGAGCAGTACTTC.

The chain has TRBV3-1 and TRBJ2-1; D gene ambiguous. This CDR3 has 13 amino acids. V dropped 1 base and J dropped 2 bases, with 3 bases sitting between them. Germline lookup yields CDR1 LGHDT and CDR2 YNNKEL (reference sequence). CDR3 in DNA: TGTGCCAGCAGCCAAGGAACCTACAATGAGCAGTTCTTC. Its protein is CASSQGTYNEQFF.

This rearrangement joins TRBV7-8 to TRBJ1-2, with D perhaps TRBD1 (5 bases). The CDR3 loop spans 16 amino acids. The germline CDR1 and CDR2 sequences are SGHVS and FQNEAQ. V was pared by 0 bases and J by 1 base, with 12 bases between. The CDR3 DNA follows: TGTGCCAGCAGCTTAGCCATGGACATGCTTAACTATGGCTACACCTTC. This encodes CASSLAMDMLNYGYTF.